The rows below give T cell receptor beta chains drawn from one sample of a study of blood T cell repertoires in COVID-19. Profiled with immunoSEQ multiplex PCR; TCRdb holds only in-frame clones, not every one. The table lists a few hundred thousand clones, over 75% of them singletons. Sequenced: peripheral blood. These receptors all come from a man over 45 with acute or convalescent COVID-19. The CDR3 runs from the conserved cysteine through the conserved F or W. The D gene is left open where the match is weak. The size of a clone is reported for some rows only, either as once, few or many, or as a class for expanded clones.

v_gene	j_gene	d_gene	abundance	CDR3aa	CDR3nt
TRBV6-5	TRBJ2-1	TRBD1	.	CASSKTGPYNEQFF	TGTGCCAGCAGCAAGACAGGGCCCTACAATGAGCAGTTCTTC
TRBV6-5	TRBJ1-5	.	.	CASSSLPRGQPQHF	TGTGCCAGCAGTTCCCTACCCAGAGGGCAGCCCCAGCATTTT
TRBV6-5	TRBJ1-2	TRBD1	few	CASSGTGTAYGYTF	TGTGCCAGCAGCGGAACCGGGACAGCTTATGGCTACACCTTC
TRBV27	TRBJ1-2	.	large	CASSLYPGGAYGYTF	TGTGCCAGCAGTTTATATCCAGGAGGCGCGTATGGCTACACCTTC
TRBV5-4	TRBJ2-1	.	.	CASSSAPDSSYNEQFF	TGTGCCAGCAGCTCCGCTCCAGACAGCTCCTACAATGAGCAGTTCTTC
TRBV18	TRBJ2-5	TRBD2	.	CASGLAHQETQYF	TGTGCCAGCGGACTAGCGCACCAAGAGACCCAGTACTTC
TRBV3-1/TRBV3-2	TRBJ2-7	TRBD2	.	CASSRGGEQYF	TGTGCCAGCAGCCGCGGGGGGGAGCAGTACTTC
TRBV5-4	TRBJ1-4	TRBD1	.	CASSLGTGLERNEKLFF	TGTGCCAGCAGCTTGGGGACAGGGTTAGAAAGGAATGAAAAACTGTTTTTT
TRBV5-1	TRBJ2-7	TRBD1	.	CASSYDRGPTYEQYF	TGCGCCAGCAGCTACGACAGGGGCCCTACTTACGAGCAGTACTTC
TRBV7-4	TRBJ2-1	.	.	CASWAPGSYNEQFF	TGTGCCAGCTGGGCTCCCGGCTCCTACAATGAGCAGTTCTTC
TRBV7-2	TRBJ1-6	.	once	CASTPAGGDNSPLHF	TGTGCCAGCACCCCCGCGGGGGGGGATAATTCACCCCTCCACTTT
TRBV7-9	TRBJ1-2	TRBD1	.	CASSRTGDGYTF	TGTGCCAGCAGTCGGACAGGGGACGGCTACACCTTC
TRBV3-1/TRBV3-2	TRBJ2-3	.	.	CASSQILRWRAISSTDTQYF	TGTGCCAGCAGCCAAATTCTTCGGTGGCGGGCGATCTCTAGCACAGATACGCAGTATTTT
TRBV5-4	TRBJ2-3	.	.	CASSFDRGGTDTQYF	TGTGCCAGCAGCTTTGACCGGGGAGGCACAGATACGCAGTATTTT
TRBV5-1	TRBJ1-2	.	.	CASSLGAPKYGYTF	TGCGCCAGCAGCTTGGGGGCGCCAAAATATGGCTACACCTTC
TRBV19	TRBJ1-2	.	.	CASSTGIGYTF	TGTGCCAGTAGTACCGGGATCGGCTACACCTTC
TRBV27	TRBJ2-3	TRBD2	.	CASSRGLVVGTDTQYF	TGTGCCAGCAGTAGAGGACTAGTTGTTGGCACAGATACGCAGTATTTT
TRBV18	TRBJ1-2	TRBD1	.	CASSPRRDRVIYGYTF	TGTGCCAGCTCACCAAGAAGGGACAGGGTAATCTATGGCTACACCTTC
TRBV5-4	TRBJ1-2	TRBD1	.	CASSLEHAWDRPYYYGYTF	TGTGCCAGCAGCTTGGAACACGCATGGGACAGGCCATACTATTATGGCTACACCTTC
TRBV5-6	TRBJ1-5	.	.	CASSLAGRGNQPQHF	TGTGCCAGCAGCTTGGCCGGTAGGGGGAATCAGCCCCAGCATTTT
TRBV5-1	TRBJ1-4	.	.	CASSYRSDKEKLFF	TGCGCCAGCAGCTACAGGTCGGATAAAGAAAAACTGTTTTTT
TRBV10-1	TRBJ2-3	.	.	CASSESGDFSTDTQYF	TGCGCCAGCAGTGAGTCAGGGGACTTCAGCACAGATACGCAGTATTTT
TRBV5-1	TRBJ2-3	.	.	CASSLGHPAGIDTQYF	TGCGCCAGCAGCCTGGGACACCCGGCTGGTATAGATACGCAGTATTTT
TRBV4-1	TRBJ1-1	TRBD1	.	CASNDRTGGTTEAFF	TGCGCCAGTAATGACCGGACAGGGGGGACCACTGAAGCTTTCTTT
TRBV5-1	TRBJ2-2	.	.	CASSSSPQGGFTGELFF	TGCGCCAGCAGCTCTTCGCCACAGGGGGGGTTCACCGGGGAGCTGTTTTTT
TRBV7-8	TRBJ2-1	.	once	CASSAQGAGEQFF	TGTGCCAGCAGCGCTCAGGGCGCCGGAGAGCAGTTCTTC
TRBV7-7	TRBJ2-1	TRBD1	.	CASSLGTGSYNEQFF	TGTGCCAGCAGCTTGGGGACAGGCTCCTACAATGAGCAGTTCTTC
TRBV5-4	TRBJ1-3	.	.	CASSSPRGGSGNTIYF	TGTGCCAGCAGCTCGCCTCGAGGGGGTTCTGGAAACACCATATATTTT
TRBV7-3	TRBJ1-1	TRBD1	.	CASSPGRGQYRTEAFF	TGTGCCAGCAGCCCCGGAAGGGGGCAATACAGGACTGAAGCTTTCTTT
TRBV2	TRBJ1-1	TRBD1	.	CASHRDSHTEAFF	TGTGCCAGCCACCGGGACAGTCACACTGAAGCTTTCTTT
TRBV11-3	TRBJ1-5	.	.	CASSCRTPLSGEPQHF	TGTGCCAGCAGCTGCCGGACTCCTCTCTCGGGGGAGCCCCAGCATTTT
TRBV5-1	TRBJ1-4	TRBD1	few	CASSLGGTATNEKLFF	TGCGCCAGCAGCTTGGGTGGGACAGCAACTAATGAAAAACTGTTTTTT
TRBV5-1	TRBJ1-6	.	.	CASSPDSSYNSPLHF	TGCGCCAGCAGCCCAGACAGCTCCTATAATTCACCCCTCCACTTT